Each of the 23 T cell receptor beta chains below was sequenced from the same sample in a study of cytomegalovirus exposure and HLA in healthy donors. Profiled with immunoSEQ multiplex PCR; TCRdb holds only in-frame clones, not every one. The table shows approximately 180,000 clones, with roughly 83% occurring only once. Sequenced material: PBMCs. The receptor source for this set is a woman aged 18-35 years in good health and CMV-seronegative.

This clone appeared once. The chain recombines TRBV5-1 with TRBJ1-2; no reliable D call. This CDR3 is 15 amino acids long. Germline V gene lookup returns CDR1 SGHRS and CDR2 YFSETQ. V shed 0 bases and J shed 2 bases, with 11 bases lying between them. DNA for the CDR3: TGCGCCAGCAGCTTGGGCGCGTGGAGGAACTATGGCTACACCTTC. This translates into CASSLGAWRNYGYTF.

V and J are TRBV7-8 and TRBJ1-2; tentative D call: TRBD1 (6 bases). Germline V gene sequence: CDR1 SGHVS, CDR2 FQNEAQ. The CDR3 is made up of 14 amino acids. Trimming stripped 7 bases from V and 1 base from J, with 13 bases between. CDR3 loop: CASNPGDVNYGYTF. The CDR3 DNA is TGTGCCAGCAACCCAGGGGACGTTAACTATGGCTACACCTTC. Full variable domain (rest looked up from reference TRBV7-8 and TRBJ1-2): GAGVSQSPRYKVAKRGQDVALRCDPISGHVSLFWYQQALGQGPEFLTYFQNEAQLDKSGLPSDRFFAERPEGSVSTLKIQRTQQEDSAVYLCASNPGDVNYGYTFGSGTRLTVV.

This clone was recorded once. The CDR3 loop reads CASGEGEGYTF. The CDR3 DNA reads as TGTGCCAGCGGAGAGGGGGAAGGCTACACCTTC. The chain has TRBV6-5 and TRBJ1-2; possibly TRBD1 for D (6 bases). The V gene lost 8 bases and the J gene lost 8 bases, with 12 bases spanning the gap. This CDR3 contains 11 residues. In germline, CDR1 is MNHEY, CDR2 SVGAGI.

J is TRBJ2-2 and V is TRBV4-1; 10 bases fit TRBD2. With V trimmed by 6 bases and J by 4 bases, 14 bases remained unmatched. CDR3 size: 18 residues. The germline V gene encodes CDR1 MGHRA and CDR2 YSYEKL. The CDR3 DNA is TGCGCCAGCAGAGGAGTTCCTAGCGGGAGTAGGAGCACCGGGGAGCTGTTTTTT. Its protein is CASRGVPSGSRSTGELFF.

The chain links TRBV7-3 to TRBJ2-5, with D perhaps TRBD2 (5 bases). Trimming took off 5 bases at V and 7 bases at J, with 11 bases between the two ends. Per germline, CDR1 SGHTA and CDR2 FQGTGA. The CDR3 length is 12 residues. CDR3 in DNA: TGTGCCAGCAGCCCCCTCCGGGGGACCCAGTACTTC. Encoded protein: CASSPLRGTQYF.

This chain connects TRBV11-2 to TRBJ1-2; 10 bases agree with TRBD1. The germline gives CDR1 SGHAT, CDR2 FQNNGV. Trimming removed 6 bases from V and 4 bases from J; junction bases left unmatched: 8. This CDR3 spans 15 amino acids. This chain's CDR3 is CASRSPGQGIYGYTF. The DNA for the CDR3 is TGTGCCAGCAGATCTCCGGGACAGGGGATCTATGGCTACACCTTC.

As DNA, the CDR3 is TGTGCCTGGAGTGTACGACCCGGGGAGACCCAGTACTTC. Translating gives CAWSVRPGETQYF. This chain joins TRBV30 and TRBJ2-5; D gene unclear. The germline gives CDR1 GTSNPN, CDR2 SVGIG (reference sequence). Trimming stripped 0 bases from V and 5 bases from J, with 10 bases between. The CDR3 contains 13 residues.

This clone was recorded only once. This chain connects TRBV5-1 to TRBJ1-1, with 8 bases matching TRBD1. Losses at the gene ends were 4 bases for V and 4 bases for J; bases not matched to a gene: 9. This CDR3 is 15 amino acids long. The germline CDR1 and CDR2 sequences are SGHRS and YFSETQ. The CDR3 region has the DNA TGCGCCAGCAGCACACAGGGGGTAGAAGGCACTGAAGCTTTCTTT. It translates to CASSTQGVEGTEAFF.

This chain uses TRBV18 with TRBJ2-3, with a weak D call TRBD2 (5 bases). Looked up from germline, CDR1 is KGHSH and CDR2 is LQKENI. Trimming pared 6 bases from V and 4 bases from J, leaving 14 bases between. CDR3 length: 14 residues. CDR3 residues: CASSAFREPDTQYF. The DNA of the CDR3 is TGTGCCAGCTCGGCTTTTAGGGAGCCAGATACGCAGTATTTT. Complete variable domain (other parts from reference TRBV18 and TRBJ2-3): NAGVMQNPRHLVRRRGQEARLRCSPMKGHSHVYWYRQLPEEGLKFMVYLQKENIIDESGMPKERFSAEFPKEGPSILRIQQVVRGDSAAYFCASSAFREPDTQYFGPGTRLTVL.

This chain links TRBV27 with TRBJ2-3, with 11 bases aligning to TRBD1. Trimming removed 8 bases from V and 7 bases from J; junction bases left unmatched: 11. The CDR3 runs 15 residues. From germline, CDR1 is MNHEY and CDR2 SMNVEV (reference sequence). This CDR3 is CASQSGQGAWNTQYF. CDR3 nucleotides: TGTGCCAGCCAATCTGGACAGGGGGCGTGGAATACGCAGTATTTT.

V is TRBV5-8 and J is TRBJ2-7; 10 bases align to TRBD2. The CDR3 loop spans 18 amino acids. Unmatched junction bases numbered 16, after V lost 4 bases and J lost 3 bases. Germline lookup yields CDR1 SGHTS and CDR2 YDEGEE. CDR3 coding DNA: TGTGCCAGCAGCAAGAGCGTAGCGGGAGGAGCTGACGTCTACGAGCAGTACTTC. Translated: CASSKSVAGGADVYEQYF.

The rearrangement joins TRBV6-5 to TRBJ2-7; D may be TRBD1 (6 bases). This CDR3 spans 14 amino acids. Germline V CDR1 and CDR2: MNHEY, SVGAGI. V was trimmed by 1 base and J by 1 base, leaving 8 bases between them. CDR3 sequence (DNA): TGTGCCAGCAGTTACTACAGGGATTCCTACGAGCAGTACTTC. Protein: CASSYYRDSYEQYF.

This chain uses TRBV5-1 with TRBJ2-2; 11 bases are shared with TRBD2. Trimming cost V 7 bases and J 4 bases; bases outside gene matches: 9. Germline CDR1 reads SGHRS; CDR2 reads YFSETQ. The CDR3 extends over 16 amino acids. DNA for the CDR3: TGCGCCAGCGGCACCATTACTAGCGGGGGCACCGGGGAGCTGTTTTTT. This encodes CASGTITSGGTGELFF.

This clone has only a few counts. This chain links TRBV27 with TRBJ1-2, with TRBD1 matching 12 bases. J gave up 8 bases and V 5 bases, and 3 bases lay outside the gene matches. The CDR3 is made up of 13 amino acids. Germline CDR1 MNHEY, CDR2 SMNVEV (reference sequence). The CDR3 coding sequence is TGTGCCAGCAGTAGGGACAGGGGGCGGGGCTACACCTTC. Its protein is CASSRDRGRGYTF.

This rearrangement joins TRBV6-1 to TRBJ1-2; D not resolved. The V gene's germline CDR1 is MNHNS and CDR2 SASEGT. The CDR3 is 13 residues long. Trimming left V 11 bases short and J 8 bases short, with 21 bases between. DNA of the CDR3: TGTGCCGGAAGACGAGGTGGTAGAGAGGGCTACACCTTC. This translates into CAGRRGGREGYTF.

The rearrangement uses TRBV7-9 and TRBJ1-5; the D is unclear. The CDR3 loop spans 13 amino acids. The germline V gene encodes CDR1 SEHNR and CDR2 FQNEAQ (reference sequence). Trimming left V 5 bases short and J 11 bases short, with 16 bases between. CDR3 bases: TGTGCCAGCAGCCCTGGGGAAGGAGCGGCCCAGCATTTT. It codes for CASSPGEGAAQHF.

Only one count was recorded for this clone. V and J are TRBV9 and TRBJ2-5; 8 nucleotides agree with TRBD2. The CDR3 covers 14 residues. V was clipped by 3 bases and J by 5 bases; unmatched bases: 6. The V gene's germline CDR1 is SGDLS and CDR2 YYNGEE. CDR3 protein: CASSAGGVVETQYF. In DNA, the CDR3 is TGTGCCAGCAGCGCCGGGGGGGTGGTTGAGACCCAGTACTTC.

The V gene is TRBV7-9, the J gene TRBJ1-1; D is unresolved. V gave up 6 bases and J gave up 0 bases, with 11 bases separating them. Per germline, CDR1 SEHNR and CDR2 FQNEAQ (reference sequence). The CDR3 covers 14 residues. CDR3 DNA: TGTGCCAGCAGGTTACTAGAAATGAACACTGAAGCTTTCTTT. Translation: CASRLLEMNTEAFF.

The chain recombines TRBV14 with TRBJ1-2, with D tentatively TRBD1 (5 bases). Trimming cost V 1 base and J 3 bases, with 15 bases left between them. CDR3 length equals 16 residues. Per the germline V gene, CDR1 is SGHDN and CDR2 is FVKESK. The CDR3 region is CASSQGPGDYYYGYTF. The CDR3 nucleotides read TGTGCCAGCAGCCAAGGGCCGGGGGACTACTACTATGGCTACACCTTC.

The chain is built from TRBV6-6 and TRBJ1-2; D unclear. Germline V gives CDR1 MNHNY, CDR2 SVGAGI (reference sequence). V was shortened by 2 bases and J by 4 bases, with 14 bases between the two germline ends. CDR3 length: 15 residues. This CDR3 is CASSYGQASPYGYTF. Written as DNA, the CDR3 is TGTGCCAGCAGTTACGGGCAGGCTTCCCCCTATGGCTACACCTTC.

The gene calls are TRBV29-1 and TRBJ2-1; D gene uncertain. Per the germline V gene, CDR1 is SQVTM and CDR2 is ANQGSEA. V shed 4 bases and J shed 6 bases, with 7 bases lying between them. CDR3 length: 11 residues. CDR3 region: CSVGQANEQFF. The CDR3 DNA is TGCAGCGTTGGCCAGGCCAATGAGCAGTTCTTC.

V usage is TRBV5-6 and J usage is TRBJ1-2, with D unresolved. Germline CDR1 SGHDT, CDR2 YYEEEE. Trimming cost V 1 base and J 2 bases, with 12 bases left between them. The CDR3 length is 15 residues. The CDR3 DNA follows: TGTGCCAGCAGCTTGAGTCCGACACAGAACTATGGCTACACCTTC. It encodes CASSLSPTQNYGYTF. Together with reference TRBV5-6 and TRBJ1-2, the CDR3 gives the full variable domain: DAGVTQSPTHLIKTRGQQVTLRCSPKSGHDTVSWYQQALGQGPQFIFQYYEEEERQRGNFPDRFSGHQFPNYSSELNVNALLLGDSALYLCASSLSPTQNYGYTFGSGTRLTVV.

The chain employs TRBV10-1 and TRBJ1-4, with 7 bases matching TRBD1. The CDR3 is made up of 14 amino acids. The trim removed 3 bases at V and 3 bases at J, leaving 1 base unmatched. Germline V CDR1 and CDR2: WNHNN, SYGVQD (reference sequence). The CDR3 DNA reads TGCGCCAGCAGTGATGGGACAGCTAATGAAAAACTGTTTTTT. This encodes CASSDGTANEKLFF.